Below are 10 T cell receptor beta chains sequenced from a single sample in a study of blood T cells in healthy people across ages. Through a sample-barcoded 5' primer and a J-beta primer mix, a second PCR was run for roughly 7 to 11 cycles. TCRdb passed the 5' RACE reads through MiXCR, listing each CDR3 protein once. This table has around 670,000 distinct CDR3 sequences, approximately 30% appearing once. Sequencing was performed on blood. These receptors came from a woman of 80 years or more in good health.

As for this clonotype: This sequence may be a read error, since a much larger clone differs from it by one base. V and J are TRBV15 and TRBJ2-7; perhaps TRBD1 as D (6 bases). The CDR3 totals 14 residues. Between the trimmed V and J ends, which lost 2 bases and 7 bases, there was a span of 15 bases. Germline V gene data show CDR1 as LNHNV and CDR2 as YYDKDF (reference sequence). This CDR3 reads CATSRQGSYNEQYF. The CDR3 DNA reads TGTGCCACCAGCAGACAGGGGTCGTACAATGAGCAGTACTTC.

Notes on this clonotype: A much larger clone is a single base away; this may be a read error. The rearrangement links TRBV5-1 to TRBJ2-1; D uncertain. The germline V gene has CDR1 SGHRS and CDR2 YFSETQ. V was shortened by 4 bases and J by 13 bases, with 15 bases between the two germline ends. The CDR3 contains 12 residues. The CDR3 coding sequence is TGCGCCAGCAGCATCGCGGAAGAGACCCAGTTCTTC. It specifies CASSIAEETQFF.

This clonotype was detected ten times or more. The genes are TRBV6-5 and TRBJ2-1; TRBD1 matches 8 bases. The germline CDR1 and CDR2 sequences are MNHEY and SVGAGI. This CDR3 spans 13 amino acids. The V gene end was trimmed by 8 bases and the J gene end by 4 bases; junction bases not matched to a gene: 4. The CDR3 here is CASGGQAYNEQFF. The CDR3 region has the DNA TGTGCCAGCGGGGGACAGGCTTACAATGAGCAGTTCTTC.

With respect to this clonotype: A read error may be the cause here, since a much bigger clone is one base away. The chain joins TRBV24-1 to TRBJ2-5; TRBD1 aligns across 11 bases. Per germline, CDR1 KGHDR and CDR2 SFDVKD. The length of the CDR3 is 17 residues. V was clipped by 4 bases and J by 11 bases; unmatched bases: 17. The CDR3 bases are TGTGCCACCAGTGACCGAGGACAGGGGGCACGCTACAATGAGCAGTACTTC. It yields the protein CATSDRGQGARYNEQYF.

This clonotype was detected ten times or more. The chain combines TRBV7-9 with TRBJ2-1, with unresolved D. The CDR3 contains 16 residues. The germline V and J ends were trimmed by 5 bases and 9 bases, with 23 bases remaining between them. Germline CDR1 reads SEHNR; CDR2 reads FQNEAQ (reference sequence). CDR3 region: CASSPRILLRGIEQFF. The DNA for the CDR3 is TGTGCCAGCAGCCCCCGGATACTTCTACGAGGCATTGAGCAGTTCTTC.

This clonotype was detected many times. J is TRBJ2-6 and V is TRBV20-1; D remains ambiguous. Germline CDR1 is DFQATT and CDR2 is SNEGSKA (reference sequence). The CDR3 runs 14 residues. V lost 5 bases and J lost 0, with 8 bases in between. CDR3 region: CSAPQNSGANVLTF. CDR3 nucleotides: TGCAGTGCTCCCCAAAACTCTGGGGCCAACGTCCTGACTTTC.

This clonotype appeared many times. V usage is TRBV20-1 and J usage is TRBJ2-5, with 12 bases that match TRBD1. Trimming at V came to 3 bases and at J to 4 bases, leaving 18 bases not matched to a gene. Germline V lookup: CDR1 DFQATT, CDR2 SNEGSKA (reference sequence). The CDR3 is made up of 19 amino acids. In DNA, the CDR3 is TGCAGTGCTAGTCCTTTGGGACAGGGGGCGCTTCGGTTCGGAGAGACCCAGTACTTC. This sequence encodes CSASPLGQGALRFGETQYF.

Worth noting for this clonotype: This may arise from a read error, as a much more abundant clone is one base away. The V call is TRBV9, the J call TRBJ1-2; D gene unclear. The CDR3 has 13 amino acids. Germline loops: CDR1 SGDLS, CDR2 YYNGEE. The DNA of the CDR3 is TGTGTCAGCAGCAGAACGCATAACTATGGCTACACCTTC. Amino acids: CVSSRTHNYGYTF.

This clonotype was detected a few times. This chain connects TRBV5-1 to TRBJ2-1; 8 positions agree with TRBD2. V shed 0 bases, J shed 0 bases, and the junction held 14 bases outside the gene matches. Germline V CDR1 and CDR2: SGHRS, YFSETQ. The CDR3 consists of 20 residues. CDR3 amino acids: CASSLVGGARNMISYNEQFF. The CDR3 DNA follows: TGCGCCAGCAGCTTGGTCGGGGGGGCCCGGAATATGATCTCCTACAATGAGCAGTTCTTC.

The V call is TRBV25-1, the J call TRBJ1-1; D is undetermined. The V gene lost 4 bases and the J gene lost 2 bases, with 8 bases spanning the gap. Germline CDR1 and CDR2: MGHDK and SYGVNS. The CDR3 totals 13 residues. CDR3 loop: CASSGPVNTEAFF. As DNA, the CDR3 is TGTGCCAGCAGTGGACCGGTTAACACTGAAGCTTTCTTT. Complete variable domain (other parts from reference TRBV25-1 and TRBJ1-1): EADIYQTPRYLVIGTGKKITLECSQTMGHDKMYWYQQDPGMELHLIHYSYGVNSTEKGDLSSESTVSRIRTEHFPLTLESARPSHTSQYLCASSGPVNTEAFFGQGTRLTVV.